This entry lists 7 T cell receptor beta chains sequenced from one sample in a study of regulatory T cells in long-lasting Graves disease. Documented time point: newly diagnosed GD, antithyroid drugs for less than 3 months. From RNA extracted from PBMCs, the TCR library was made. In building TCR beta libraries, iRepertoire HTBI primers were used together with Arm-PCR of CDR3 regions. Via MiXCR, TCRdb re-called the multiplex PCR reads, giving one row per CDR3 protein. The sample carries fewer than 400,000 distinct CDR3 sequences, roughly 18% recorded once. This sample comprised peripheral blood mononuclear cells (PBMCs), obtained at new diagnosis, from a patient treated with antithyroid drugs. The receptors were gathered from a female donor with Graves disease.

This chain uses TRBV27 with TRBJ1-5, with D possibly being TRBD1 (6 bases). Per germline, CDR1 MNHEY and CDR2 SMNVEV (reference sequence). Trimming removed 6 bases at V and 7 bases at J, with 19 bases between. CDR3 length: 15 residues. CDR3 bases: TGTGCCAGCAGGGAGAGTTGGGGGGGCGGGCAGCCCCAGCATTTT. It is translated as CASRESWGGGQPQHF.

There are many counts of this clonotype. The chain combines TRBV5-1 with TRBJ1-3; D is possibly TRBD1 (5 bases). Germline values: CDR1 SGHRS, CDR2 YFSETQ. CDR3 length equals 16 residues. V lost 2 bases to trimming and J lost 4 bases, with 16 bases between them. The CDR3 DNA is TGCGCCAGCAGCTTAGCTGGACAAACTCTCGGAAACACCATATATTTT. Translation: CASSLAGQTLGNTIYF.

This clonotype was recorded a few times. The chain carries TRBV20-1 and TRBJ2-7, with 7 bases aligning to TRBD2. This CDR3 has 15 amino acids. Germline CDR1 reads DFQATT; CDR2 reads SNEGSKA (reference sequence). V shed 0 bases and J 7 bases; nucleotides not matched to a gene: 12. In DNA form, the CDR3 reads TGCAGTGCTAGAGATAGGACTAGGGGTTTAGGGGAGCAGTACTTC. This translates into CSARDRTRGLGEQYF.

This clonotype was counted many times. CDR3 in amino acids: CSALAGGGEQYF. For the CDR3, the DNA is TGCAGCGCACTAGCGGGAGGAGGCGAGCAGTACTTC. The gene calls are TRBV29-1 and TRBJ2-7, with 12 nucleotides matching TRBD2. Germline V lookup: CDR1 SQVTM, CDR2 ANQGSEA. The CDR3 runs 12 residues. Losses at the gene ends were 7 bases for V and 6 bases for J; bases not matched to a gene: 4.

The CDR3: CASSSATRATNEKLFF. The DNA of the CDR3 is TGTGCCAGCAGTTCCGCGACGCGAGCAACTAATGAAAAACTGTTTTTT. V and J are TRBV27 and TRBJ1-4; D not resolved. Germline V lookup: CDR1 MNHEY, CDR2 SMNVEV (reference sequence). This CDR3 region has 16 residues. V was pared by 4 bases and J by 0 bases, with 12 bases between. The whole variable domain, filled in from reference TRBV27 and TRBJ1-4, reads EAQVTQNPRYLITVTGKKLTVTCSQNMNHEYMSWYRQDPGLGLRQIYYSMNVEVTDKGDVPEGYKVSRKEKRNFPLILESPSPNQTSLYFCASSSATRATNEKLFFGSGTQLSVL.

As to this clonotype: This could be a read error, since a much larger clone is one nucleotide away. DNA of the CDR3: TGTGCCAGCAGCCAGACGACCGAAGCGGGAGGTGATGAGCAGTACTTC. The encoded protein is CASSQTTEAGGDEQYF. This rearrangement joins TRBV11-3 to TRBJ2-5; 9 nucleotides line up with TRBD2. J gave up 11 bases and V 5 bases, and 18 bases lay outside the gene matches. The germline V gene has CDR1 SGHNT and CDR2 YENEEA. The CDR3 runs to 16 residues. Filled out from reference TRBV11-3 and TRBJ2-5, the complete variable domain reads EAGVVQSPRYKIIEKKQPVAFWCNPISGHNTLYWYLQNLGQGPELLIRYENEEAVDDSQLPKDRFSAERLKGVDSTLKIQPAELGDSAVYLCASSQTTEAGGDEQYFGPGTRLLVL.

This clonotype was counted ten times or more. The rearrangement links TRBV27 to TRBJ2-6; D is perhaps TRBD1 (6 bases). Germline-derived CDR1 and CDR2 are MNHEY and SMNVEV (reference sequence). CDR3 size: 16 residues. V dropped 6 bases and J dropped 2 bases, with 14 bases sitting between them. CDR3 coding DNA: TGTGCCAGCAGCCGCCTGACAGGAACTGGGGCCAACGTCCTGACTTTC. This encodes CASSRLTGTGANVLTF.